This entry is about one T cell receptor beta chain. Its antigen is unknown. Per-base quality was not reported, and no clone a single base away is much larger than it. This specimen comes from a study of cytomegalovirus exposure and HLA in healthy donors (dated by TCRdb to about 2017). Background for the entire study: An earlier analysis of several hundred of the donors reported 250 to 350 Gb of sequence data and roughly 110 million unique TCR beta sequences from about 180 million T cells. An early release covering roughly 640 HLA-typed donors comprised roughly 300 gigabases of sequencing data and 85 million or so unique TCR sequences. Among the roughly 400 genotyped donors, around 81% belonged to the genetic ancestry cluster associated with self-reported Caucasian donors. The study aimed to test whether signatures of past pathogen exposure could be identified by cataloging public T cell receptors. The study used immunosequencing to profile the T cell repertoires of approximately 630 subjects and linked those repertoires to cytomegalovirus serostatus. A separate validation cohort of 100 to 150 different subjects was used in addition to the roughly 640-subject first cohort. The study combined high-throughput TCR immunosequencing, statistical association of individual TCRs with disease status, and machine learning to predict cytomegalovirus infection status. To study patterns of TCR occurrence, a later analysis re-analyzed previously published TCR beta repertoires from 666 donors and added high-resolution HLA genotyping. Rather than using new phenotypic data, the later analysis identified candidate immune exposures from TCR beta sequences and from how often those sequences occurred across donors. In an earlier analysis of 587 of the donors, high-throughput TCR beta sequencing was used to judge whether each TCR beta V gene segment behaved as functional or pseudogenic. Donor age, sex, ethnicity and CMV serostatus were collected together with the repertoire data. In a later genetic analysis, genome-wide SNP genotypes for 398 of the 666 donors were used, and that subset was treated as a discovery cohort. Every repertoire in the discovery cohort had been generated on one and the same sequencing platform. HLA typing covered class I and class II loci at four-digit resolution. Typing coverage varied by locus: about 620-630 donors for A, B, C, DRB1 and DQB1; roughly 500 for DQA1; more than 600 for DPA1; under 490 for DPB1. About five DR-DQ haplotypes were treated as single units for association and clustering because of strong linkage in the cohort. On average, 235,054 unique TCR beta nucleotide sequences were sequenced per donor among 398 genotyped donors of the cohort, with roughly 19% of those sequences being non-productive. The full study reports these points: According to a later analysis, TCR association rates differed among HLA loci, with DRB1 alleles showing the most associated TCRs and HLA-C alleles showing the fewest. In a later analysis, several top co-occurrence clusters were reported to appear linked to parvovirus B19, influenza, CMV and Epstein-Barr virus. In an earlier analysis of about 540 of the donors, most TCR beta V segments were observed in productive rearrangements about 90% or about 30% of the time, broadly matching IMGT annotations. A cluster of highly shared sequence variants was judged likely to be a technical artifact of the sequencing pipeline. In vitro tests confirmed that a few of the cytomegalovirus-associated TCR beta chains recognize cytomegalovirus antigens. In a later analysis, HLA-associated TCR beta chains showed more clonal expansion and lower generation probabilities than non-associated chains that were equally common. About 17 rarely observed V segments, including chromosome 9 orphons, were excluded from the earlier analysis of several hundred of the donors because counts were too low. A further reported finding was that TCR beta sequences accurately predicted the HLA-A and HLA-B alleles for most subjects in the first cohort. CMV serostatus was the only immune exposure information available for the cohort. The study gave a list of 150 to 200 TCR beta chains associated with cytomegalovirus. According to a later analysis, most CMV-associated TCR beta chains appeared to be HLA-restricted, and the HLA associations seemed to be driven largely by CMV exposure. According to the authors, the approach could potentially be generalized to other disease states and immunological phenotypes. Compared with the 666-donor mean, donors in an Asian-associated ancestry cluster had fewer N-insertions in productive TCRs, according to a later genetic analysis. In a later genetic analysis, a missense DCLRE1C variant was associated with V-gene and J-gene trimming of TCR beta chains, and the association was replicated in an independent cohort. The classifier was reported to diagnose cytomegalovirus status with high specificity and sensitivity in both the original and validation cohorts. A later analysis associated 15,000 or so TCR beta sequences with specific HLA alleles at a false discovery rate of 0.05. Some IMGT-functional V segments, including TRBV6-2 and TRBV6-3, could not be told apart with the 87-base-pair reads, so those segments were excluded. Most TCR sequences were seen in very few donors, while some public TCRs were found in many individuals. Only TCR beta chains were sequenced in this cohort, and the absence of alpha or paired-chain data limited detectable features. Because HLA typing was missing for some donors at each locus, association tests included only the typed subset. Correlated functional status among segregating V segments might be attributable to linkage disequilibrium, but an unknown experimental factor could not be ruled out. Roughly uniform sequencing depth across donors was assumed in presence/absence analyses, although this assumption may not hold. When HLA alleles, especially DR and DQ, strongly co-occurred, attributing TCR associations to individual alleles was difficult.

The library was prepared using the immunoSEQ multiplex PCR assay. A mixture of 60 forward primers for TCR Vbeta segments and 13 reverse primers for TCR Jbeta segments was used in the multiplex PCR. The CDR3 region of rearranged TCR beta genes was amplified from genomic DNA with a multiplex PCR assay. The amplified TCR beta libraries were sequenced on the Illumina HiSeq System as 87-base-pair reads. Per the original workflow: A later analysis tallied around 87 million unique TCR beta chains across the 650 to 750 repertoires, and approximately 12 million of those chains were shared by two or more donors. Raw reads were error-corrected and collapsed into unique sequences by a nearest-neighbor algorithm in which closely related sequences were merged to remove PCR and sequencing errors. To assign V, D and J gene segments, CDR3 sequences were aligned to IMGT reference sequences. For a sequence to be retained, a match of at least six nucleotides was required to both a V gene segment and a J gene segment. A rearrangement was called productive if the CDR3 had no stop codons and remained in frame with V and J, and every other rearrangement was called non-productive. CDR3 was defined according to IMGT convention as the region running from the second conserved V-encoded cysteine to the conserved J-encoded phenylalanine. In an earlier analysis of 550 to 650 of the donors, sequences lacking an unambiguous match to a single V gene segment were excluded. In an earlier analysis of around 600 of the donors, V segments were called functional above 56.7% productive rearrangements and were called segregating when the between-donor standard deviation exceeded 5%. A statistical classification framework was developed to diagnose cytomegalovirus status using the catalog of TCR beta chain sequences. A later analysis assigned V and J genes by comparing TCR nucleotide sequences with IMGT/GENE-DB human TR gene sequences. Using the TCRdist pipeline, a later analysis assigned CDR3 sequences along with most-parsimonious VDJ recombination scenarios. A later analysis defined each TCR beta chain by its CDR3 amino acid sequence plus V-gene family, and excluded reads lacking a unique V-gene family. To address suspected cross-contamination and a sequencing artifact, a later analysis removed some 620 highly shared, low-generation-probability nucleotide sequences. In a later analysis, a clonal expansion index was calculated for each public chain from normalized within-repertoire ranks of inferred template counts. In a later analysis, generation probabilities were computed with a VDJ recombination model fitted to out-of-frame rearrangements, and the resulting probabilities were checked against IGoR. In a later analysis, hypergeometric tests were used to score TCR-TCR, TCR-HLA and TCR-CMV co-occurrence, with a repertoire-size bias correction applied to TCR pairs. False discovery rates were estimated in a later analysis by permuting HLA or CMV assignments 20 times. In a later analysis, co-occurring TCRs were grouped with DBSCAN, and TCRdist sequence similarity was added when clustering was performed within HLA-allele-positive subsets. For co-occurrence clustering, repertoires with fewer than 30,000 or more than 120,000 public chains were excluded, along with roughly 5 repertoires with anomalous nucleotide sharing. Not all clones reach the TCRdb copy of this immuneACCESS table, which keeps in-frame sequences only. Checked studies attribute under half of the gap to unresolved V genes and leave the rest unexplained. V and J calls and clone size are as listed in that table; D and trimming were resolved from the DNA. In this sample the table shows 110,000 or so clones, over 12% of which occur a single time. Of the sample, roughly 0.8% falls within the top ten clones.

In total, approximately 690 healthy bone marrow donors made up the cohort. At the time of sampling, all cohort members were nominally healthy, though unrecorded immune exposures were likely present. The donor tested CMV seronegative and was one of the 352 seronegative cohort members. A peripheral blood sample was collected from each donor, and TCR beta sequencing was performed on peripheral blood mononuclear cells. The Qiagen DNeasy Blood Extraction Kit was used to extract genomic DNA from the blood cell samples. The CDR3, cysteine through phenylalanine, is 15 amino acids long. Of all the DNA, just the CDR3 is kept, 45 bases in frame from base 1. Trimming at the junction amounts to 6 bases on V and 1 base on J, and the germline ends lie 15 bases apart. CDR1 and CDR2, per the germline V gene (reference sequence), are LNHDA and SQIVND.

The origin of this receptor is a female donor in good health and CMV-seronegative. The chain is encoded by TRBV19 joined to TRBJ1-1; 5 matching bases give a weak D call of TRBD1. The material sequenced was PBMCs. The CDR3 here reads CASSNRGRANTEAFF. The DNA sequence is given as TGTGCCAGTAGCAACCGGGGGAGGGCGAACACTGAAGCTTTCTTT.